This T cell receptor (beta chain) was captured in a study of T cell responses to AZD1222 COVID-19 vaccine. Details on this clone: Its antigen is currently unknown.

The germline V and J ends were trimmed by 4 bases and 2 bases, with 17 bases remaining between them. From germline, CDR1 is SQVTM and CDR2 ANQGSEA. The length of the CDR3 is 15 residues. Profiling relied on immunoSEQ multiplex PCR, and the TCRdb table lists in-frame clones only, not all of them. The table shows 140,000 to 150,000 clones, with 70% to 90% occurring only once. Study-level points and caveats: Nearly half of spike-specific TCRs reportedly go after variant regions that carry no mutations. Two AZD1222 doses significantly raised spike-specific TCR breadth and depth over controls. Recipients of AZD1222 seropositive at baseline numbered only 5 or 6.

This TCR derives from an adult in good health. The rearrangement uses TRBV29-1 and TRBJ2-5; D perhaps matches TRBD1 (6 bases). This specimen was peripheral blood, taken on day 0 of AZD1222 vaccination. The CDR3, as DNA: TGCAGCGTTGTAACAGGGAGCACGCTACAAGAGACCCAGTACTTC. It yields the protein CSVVTGSTLQETQYF. Full variable domain (missing parts from reference TRBV29-1 and TRBJ2-5): SAVISQKPSRDICQRGTSLTIQCQVDSQVTMMFWYRQQPGQSLTLIATANQGSEATYESGFVIDKFPISRPNLTFSTLTVSNMSPEDSSIYLCSVVTGSTLQETQYFGPGTRLLVL.